These T cell receptor beta chains were read from a single sample in a study of vaccination and CD4 T cells after COVID-19. Each CDR3 protein is one row after TCRdb ran MiXCR on the PCR reads. The data hold under 7,000 distinct CDR3 sequences, with around 29% observed a single time. Antigen specificity for these receptors is unknown. Sequenced material: CD4+ T cells from blood, cultured in vitro. These receptor sequences come from a human donor in good health. Each CDR3 is given with its conserved first and last residue. Each record gives: V gene, D gene, clone size, CDR3 length, J gene, CDR3 protein, CDR3 DNA. D genes are given only for firm matches. Expanded clones get a size class; other rows say once, few or many, or leave the size out.

v_call: TRBV7-9
d_call: TRBD2
clone_size: few
cdr3_length: 15
j_call: TRBJ2-5
cdr3_aa: CASTSPGGIGETQYF
cdr3_nt: TGTGCCAGCACGTCCCCGGGGGGGATAGGAGAGACCCAGTACTTC

v_call: TRBV19
d_call: -
clone_size: -
cdr3_length: 13
j_call: TRBJ1-6
cdr3_aa: CASNGGVNSPLHF
cdr3_nt: TGTGCCAGTAACGGGGGGGTGAATTCACCCCTCCACTTT

v_call: TRBV20-1
d_call: -
clone_size: once
cdr3_length: 13
j_call: TRBJ2-7
cdr3_aa: CSADSGQSYEQYF
cdr3_nt: TGCAGTGCGGATTCTGGACAGTCCTACGAGCAGTACTTC

v_call: TRBV2
d_call: -
clone_size: -
cdr3_length: 14
j_call: TRBJ2-6
cdr3_aa: CASSERSGANVLTF
cdr3_nt: TGTGCCAGCAGTGAACGCTCTGGGGCCAACGTCCTGACTTTC

v_call: TRBV11-2
d_call: -
clone_size: -
cdr3_length: 13
j_call: TRBJ1-4
cdr3_aa: CASSLPGGGKLFF
cdr3_nt: TGTGCCAGCAGCCTCCCCGGGGGAGGAAAACTGTTTTTT

v_call: TRBV6-1
d_call: TRBD1
clone_size: few
cdr3_length: 14
j_call: TRBJ1-1
cdr3_aa: CASSPGQANTEAFF
cdr3_nt: TGTGCCAGCAGTCCGGGACAGGCGAACACTGAAGCTTTCTTT

v_call: TRBV1
d_call: -
clone_size: -
cdr3_length: 15
j_call: TRBJ2-2
cdr3_aa: CTSSQGDWEMGELFF
cdr3_nt: TGCACCAGCAGCCAAGGGGACTGGGAGATGGGGGAGCTGTTTTTT

v_call: TRBV7-9
d_call: -
clone_size: medium-sized
cdr3_length: 13
j_call: TRBJ1-1
cdr3_aa: CASSFGLDTEAFF
cdr3_nt: TGTGCCAGCAGCTTTGGGTTGGACACTGAAGCTTTCTTT

v_call: TRBV7-3
d_call: TRBD1
clone_size: few
cdr3_length: 14
j_call: TRBJ2-7
cdr3_aa: CASSPSGTGYEQYF
cdr3_nt: TGTGCCAGCAGCCCCTCCGGGACAGGCTACGAGCAGTACTTC

v_call: TRBV6-1
d_call: -
clone_size: few
cdr3_length: 14
j_call: TRBJ1-1
cdr3_aa: CASTSYGGYTEAFF
cdr3_nt: TGTGCCAGCACCTCATACGGAGGTTACACTGAAGCTTTCTTT

v_call: TRBV6-1
d_call: -
clone_size: few
cdr3_length: 13
j_call: TRBJ1-1
cdr3_aa: CASSEAGLTEAFF
cdr3_nt: TGTGCCAGCAGTGAAGCCGGCCTCACTGAAGCTTTCTTT

v_call: TRBV6-1
d_call: TRBD1
clone_size: medium-sized
cdr3_length: 15
j_call: TRBJ1-5
cdr3_aa: CASNPTGDSNQPQHF
cdr3_nt: TGTGCCAGCAACCCGACAGGGGATAGCAATCAGCCCCAGCATTTT

v_call: TRBV4-2
d_call: -
clone_size: -
cdr3_length: 16
j_call: TRBJ2-6
cdr3_aa: CASSQEAADEANVLTF
cdr3_nt: TGTGCCAGCAGCCAAGAAGCCGCGGACGAGGCCAACGTCCTGACTTTC

v_call: TRBV12-3/TRBV12-4
d_call: TRBD1
clone_size: -
cdr3_length: 12
j_call: TRBJ2-7
cdr3_aa: CACHSGGYEQYF
cdr3_nt: TGTGCCTGCCACTCAGGGGGCTACGAGCAGTACTTC